This TCR beta chain was sequenced during a study of control samples from healthy donors and cancer patients. TCRdb keeps only in-frame clones here, not all; method: immunoSEQ multiplex PCR. The table has about 97,000 clones, 92% seen once; the top ten hold under 2.5%. The CDR3 totals 13 residues. The V segment lost 4 bases and the J segment 7 bases; nucleotides outside the gene matches: 5. The TCR sequence derives from a woman between 18 and 29 years old in good health. The genes are TRBV23-1 and TRBJ2-7; 9 nucleotides agree with TRBD2. TRBV23-1 is designated an ORF whose function remains uncertain. Sequencing was performed on blood. DNA for the CDR3: TGCGCCAGCAGTCTGAGCGGGAGGAGAGAGCAGTACTTC. This codes for CASSLSGRREQYF.